The 23 T cell receptor beta chains listed next were all sequenced from one sample in a study of blood T cells in healthy people across ages (dated by TCRdb to between 2014 and 2016). The library was built by means of 5' RACE. For sequencing, an Illumina HiSeq 2500 was employed. A second PCR of about 6 to 12 cycles was run with a J-beta primer mix and a sample-barcoded 5' primer. TCRdb redid the processing of the public reads, applying fastp at Q25 and MiXCR, and retained in-frame beta chains. Rows matching on CDR3 protein sequence are summarized as one entry with the most common DNA and genes. In this sample the table shows 700,000 to 850,000 distinct CDR3 sequences, roughly 35% of which occur a single time. The top ten clonotypes cover under 15% of the sample. Specimen: blood. The receptors derive from a man between 18 and 29 years old in good health.

This clonotype was detected ten times or more. The chain links TRBV6-5 to TRBJ2-3; D ambiguous. The germline CDR1 and CDR2 sequences are MNHEY and SVGAGI. The CDR3 is 15 amino acids. With 2 bases removed from V and 4 bases from J, the gap between germline ends came to 13 bases. The CDR3: CASSYEGPWADTQYF. The CDR3, as DNA: TGTGCCAGCAGTTACGAAGGCCCGTGGGCAGATACGCAGTATTTT.

This sequence joins TRBV4-2 and TRBJ1-1, with no clear D. The CDR3 has 14 residues. Germline assignment: CDR1 LGHNA and CDR2 YNFKEQ. Trimming removed 3 bases from V and 5 bases from J, with 13 bases in between. CDR3 coding DNA: TGTGCCAGCAGCCAGCCTGGGCGGGAGACTGAAGCTTTCTTT. Translated, it gives CASSQPGRETEAFF.

Concerning this clonotype: Germline and junction disagree at one end, which may indicate a read error. This chain uses TRBV20-1 with TRBJ1-6; TRBD1 might be the D (5 bases). The CDR3 length is 16 residues. CDR1 and CDR2 (germline): DFQATT, SNEGSKA (reference sequence). The CDR3 sequence is CSAPNPREGANSPPHF. CDR3 bases: TGCAGTGCTCCTAACCCCCGGGAAGGGGCGAATTCACCCCCCCACTTT.

This clonotype was seen more than once but under ten times. This chain uses TRBV24-1 with TRBJ2-2, with 8 nucleotides matching TRBD1. This CDR3 has 15 amino acids. The junction had 8 bases not matched to a gene; V was cut back by 4 bases and J by 8 bases. Germline CDR1 is KGHDR and CDR2 is SFDVKD. The CDR3 region is CATSDPHGQGGELFF. The CDR3 DNA is TGTGCCACCAGTGACCCGCATGGACAGGGTGGGGAGCTGTTTTTT.

The chain recombines TRBV12-3 or TRBV12-4 with TRBJ2-3; D may be TRBD1 or TRBD2 (5 bases each). There are 14 residues in the CDR3. V lost 6 bases and J 11 bases, leaving 21 bases between the germline ends. The DNA of the CDR3 is TGTGCCAGCAGGGGGCGGGTGAGAGCAGATGTGCAGTATTTT. Protein sequence: CASRGRVRADVQYF.

This clonotype was detected only a few times. The rearrangement uses TRBV27 and TRBJ1-1; 7 bases align to TRBD1. The germline V gene encodes CDR1 MNHEY and CDR2 SMNVEV (reference sequence). The trim removed 5 bases at V and 7 bases at J, leaving 19 bases unmatched. CDR3 length: 17 residues. The CDR3 nucleotides read TGTGCCAGCAGTCTCTCCCCAGGGGGAGCGTTGAGGGGTGAAGCTTTCTTT. Amino acid sequence: CASSLSPGGALRGEAFF.

V gene TRBV20-1 combines with J gene TRBJ1-2, with 7 nucleotides matching TRBD1. Germline V gene data show CDR1 as DFQATT and CDR2 as SNEGSKA (reference sequence). J lost 2 bases, V lost 7 bases, and 10 bases had no gene match. The length of the CDR3 is 14 residues. The CDR3 DNA follows: TGCAGTGTCCCAGGGGGGGGCAGCAACTATGGCTACACCTTC. This gives the protein CSVPGGGSNYGYTF.

V is TRBV20-1 and J is TRBJ1-2, with no clear D. The V end lost 5 bases, the J end lost 0 bases, and 16 bases lay between the germline ends. Looked up from germline, CDR1 is DFQATT and CDR2 is SNEGSKA (reference sequence). The CDR3 extends over 15 amino acids. The CDR3 DNA reads TGCAGTGCTCATCGGGCCGGCCGCTCTAACTATGGCTACACCTTC. Translation: CSAHRAGRSNYGYTF.

The rearrangement uses TRBV7-2 and TRBJ2-5; D is uncertain. Trimming stripped 2 bases from V and 11 bases from J, with 21 bases between. This CDR3 comprises 15 residues. CDR1 SGHTA and CDR2 FQGNSA come from the germline V gene. This CDR3 is CASSLQSGRPDGQYF. CDR3 DNA: TGTGCCAGCAGCTTACAATCGGGTCGCCCGGACGGGCAGTACTTC.

This clonotype showed up just a few times. CDR3 region: CASSYVRGPSYNEQFF. The CDR3 coding sequence is TGTGCCAGCAGTTACGTCAGGGGTCCCTCCTACAATGAGCAGTTCTTC. The rearrangement joins TRBV6-5 to TRBJ2-1; D might be TRBD1 (6 bases). The germline gives CDR1 MNHEY, CDR2 SVGAGI. V shed 2 bases and J shed 0 bases, with 11 bases lying between them. This CDR3 has 16 amino acids.

This clonotype has more than one count but fewer than ten. The V call is TRBV25-1, the J call TRBJ2-3, with D maybe TRBD2 (6 bases). V lost 3 bases and J 6 bases, leaving 13 bases between the germline ends. This CDR3 is built from 14 residues. CDR1 and CDR2 from the germline V gene are MGHDK and SYGVNS. The CDR3 loop is CASSETSVMDTQYF. In DNA form, the CDR3 reads TGTGCCAGCAGTGAGACTAGTGTGATGGATACGCAGTATTTT.

The sample holds a few counts of this clonotype. V is TRBV7-2 and J is TRBJ2-5; 7 nucleotides match TRBD1. Germline V gene data show CDR1 as SGHTA and CDR2 as FQGNSA. The junction had 6 bases not matched to a gene; V was cut back by 3 bases and J by 2 bases. This CDR3 comprises 15 residues. DNA for the CDR3: TGTGCCAGCAGCTTGCTCTTGGGACAGCAAGAGACCCAGTACTTC. Its translation: CASSLLLGQQETQYF.

The chain joins TRBV20-1 to TRBJ1-3; D is undetermined. In germline, CDR1 is DFQATT, CDR2 SNEGSKA (reference sequence). The CDR3 consists of 13 residues. Trimming pared 3 bases from V and 3 bases from J, leaving 9 bases between. The CDR3 here is CSARRINGNTIYF. CDR3 bases: TGCAGTGCTAGGCGTATAAATGGAAACACCATATATTTT.

The chain combines TRBV4-1 with TRBJ1-2, with 8 bases fitting TRBD1. The CDR3 loop spans 14 amino acids. Germline values: CDR1 MGHRA, CDR2 YSYEKL. The J segment lost 3 bases and the V segment lost 1 base, leaving 1 base of the junction unmatched. CDR3 amino acids: CASSQAQGDYGYTF. The CDR3 nucleotides are TGCGCCAGCAGCCAAGCACAGGGGGACTATGGCTACACCTTC.

The J gene is TRBJ2-3, the V gene TRBV20-1; 12 bases fit TRBD1. V was clipped by 6 bases and J by 4 bases; unmatched bases: 5. Germline values: CDR1 DFQATT, CDR2 SNEGSKA (reference sequence). The CDR3 consists of 14 residues. The CDR3 DNA reads TGCAGTGCATCCGGGACAGGGGGCCCAGATACGCAGTATTTT. Residues: CSASGTGGPDTQYF.

A few counts support this clonotype. The rearrangement uses TRBV20-1 and TRBJ1-2; D unclear. Germline V CDR1 and CDR2: DFQATT, SNEGSKA (reference sequence). Trimming took 0 bases from V and 2 from J, leaving 10 bases between them. The CDR3 extends over 14 amino acids. CDR3 region: CSARDTAGNYGYTF. The CDR3 DNA sequence: TGCAGTGCTAGAGATACGGCGGGGAACTATGGCTACACCTTC.

The V and J genes are TRBV5-5 and TRBJ1-2; perhaps TRBD1 as D (6 bases). This CDR3 is 17 amino acids long. The germline V gene has CDR1 SGHKS and CDR2 YYEKEE (reference sequence). The ends were cut back, 0 bases at V and 3 bases at J, with 18 bases in the middle. CDR3 coding DNA: TGTGCCAGCAGCTTGGGTGGGGGCGGAGATGCTTACTATGGCTACACCTTC. This encodes CASSLGGGGDAYYGYTF.

This clonotype was seen many times. The V and J genes are TRBV4-1 and TRBJ1-1; TRBD1 matches 7 bases. CDR1 is MGHRA, CDR2 YSYEKL, per germline. J was trimmed by 1 base and V by 1 base; bases with no gene match: 3. CDR3 length: 15 amino acids. The CDR3 sequence is CASSQGDRENTEAFF. DNA for the CDR3: TGCGCCAGCAGCCAAGGGGACAGAGAGAACACTGAAGCTTTCTTT.

The J gene is TRBJ2-5, the V gene TRBV4-3, with 9 bases matching TRBD2. Germline V lookup: CDR1 LGHNA, CDR2 YSLEER. The junction had 10 bases not matched to a gene; V was cut back by 0 bases and J by 5 bases. The CDR3 extends over 17 amino acids. The CDR3 loop reads CASSQEWRGGAGETQYF. CDR3 bases: TGCGCCAGCAGCCAAGAATGGCGCGGGGGGGCAGGGGAGACCCAGTACTTC.

This clonotype came up a few times. V gene TRBV28 combines with J gene TRBJ1-6; D gene unclear. The V end lost 4 bases, the J end lost 0 bases, and 13 bases lay between the germline ends. Germline assignment: CDR1 MDHEN and CDR2 SYDVKM. This CDR3 spans 17 amino acids. CDR3 DNA: TGTGCCAGCAGTTCCCTATATGGCGACTCCTATAATTCACCCCTCCACTTT. It encodes CASSSLYGDSYNSPLHF.

The chain carries TRBV7-3 and TRBJ2-2, with 9 bases lining up with TRBD1. Per the germline V gene, CDR1 is SGHTA and CDR2 is FQGTGA. CDR3 length equals 18 residues. V lost 2 bases and J lost 4; bases outside the gene matches: 11. The CDR3 loop reads CASSLGVVGTGSTGELFF. CDR3 bases: TGTGCCAGCAGCTTAGGAGTAGTCGGGACAGGGTCCACCGGGGAGCTGTTTTTT.

Comment on this clonotype: One end of the junction is discordant with germline, which a read error may explain. V is TRBV7-6 and J is TRBJ1-6, with a weak D call TRBD1 (6 bases). This CDR3 spans 14 amino acids. The germline V gene has CDR1 SGHVS and CDR2 FNYEAQ. CDR3 sequence (DNA): TGTACCAGCAGCCCTGGACAGTCGAATTCACCCCCCCACTTT. Translation: CTSSPGQSNSPPHF.

This clonotype has more than one count but fewer than ten. V is TRBV5-1 and J is TRBJ2-3, with D possibly being TRBD2 (5 bases). The germline V gene has CDR1 SGHRS and CDR2 YFSETQ. CDR3 length: 15 amino acids. V was trimmed by 0 bases and J by 5 bases, leaving 13 bases between them. CDR3 amino acids: CASSLVVPREDTQYF. In DNA, the CDR3 is TGCGCCAGCAGCTTGGTAGTCCCCCGGGAAGATACGCAGTATTTT.